This T cell receptor (beta chain) was recorded in a study of type 1 regulatory T cells. Overall study: This in vitro CD4 product, T-allo10, is enriched for Tr1 cells and alloantigen-specific.

Germline lookup yields CDR1 LNHDA and CDR2 SQIVND (reference sequence). V gave up 0 bases and J gave up 10 bases, with 10 bases separating them. This CDR3 is 13 amino acids long. With regard to this clonotype: Its target is unknown.

TCRdb re-called the reads with MiXCR, one entry per CDR3 protein. The profile covers approximately 42,000 distinct CDR3 sequences, with 9.5% to 15% appearing a single time and 6.5% to 9% taken by the ten largest. This chain links TRBV19 with TRBJ2-1; no definite D call. This TCR was recovered from a human donor in good health. Material for sequencing was cultured non-Tr1 T cells, either the whole culture or a sorted T cell fraction (not recorded which). The CDR3 bases are TGTGCCAGTAGTATAGAAAGAGTAGACGAGCAGTTCTTC. It specifies CASSIERVDEQFF.